A selection of T cell receptor beta chains follows, all from one sample in a study of T cell responses to AZD1222 COVID-19 vaccine. Only in-frame clones appear in the TCRdb table, and some are missing; sequencing was by immunoSEQ multiplex PCR. Of 140,000 to 150,000 clones in the sample, roughly nine tenths were seen once. The sample here was peripheral blood, taken on day 0 of AZD1222 vaccination. All receptors come from an adult in good health. Each CDR3 is given with its conserved first and last residue. D genes are given only for firm matches. For some rows the clone size is stated as once, few or many, or as a class when expanded; others skip it.

D	J	V	size	DNA	CDR3
.	TRBJ2-1	TRBV6-2/TRBV6-3	.	TGTGCCAGCAGTTCACTAGCTAGGGATGAGCAGTTCTTC	CASSSLARDEQFF
TRBD1	TRBJ1-4	TRBV18	.	TGTGCCAGCTCACCAGGACAGGGTAATGAAAAACTGTTTTTT	CASSPGQGNEKLFF
.	TRBJ2-5	TRBV28	.	TGTGCCAGCAGCTTGAGAAGTTCGGGTGAGACCCAGTACTTC	CASSLRSSGETQYF
.	TRBJ1-2	TRBV6-4	.	TGTGCCAGCCAGTATGGCTACACCTTC	CASQYGYTF
.	TRBJ2-5	TRBV7-9	few	TGTGCCAGCAGCAAAGAGGGGGTCCAAGAGACCCAGTACTTC	CASSKEGVQETQYF
.	TRBJ2-7	TRBV7-9	once	TGTGCCAGCAGCGGGCAAGACCTACCTGACCCCTACGAGCAGTACTTC	CASSGQDLPDPYEQYF
.	TRBJ1-1	TRBV2	.	TGTGCCAGCAGTGAGGGTTTTACAATGGGGGCTTTCTTT	CASSEGFTMGAFF
.	TRBJ1-2	TRBV6-5	.	TGTGCCAGCAGTTACTCGAGGGAGTTATATGGCTACACCTTC	CASSYSRELYGYTF
.	TRBJ2-6	TRBV21-1	once	TGTGCCAGCAGCCCTTCTTCGAGTGGGGCCAACGTCCTGACTTTC	CASSPSSSGANVLTF
.	TRBJ1-2	TRBV19	.	TGTGCCAGTGGGGTAATCTATGGCTACACCTTC	CASGVIYGYTF
.	TRBJ2-1	TRBV28	.	TGTGCCAGCAGTTTACCTGTCAGTGAGCAGTTCTTC	CASSLPVSEQFF
.	TRBJ1-2	TRBV4-1	.	TGCGCCAGCAGCGAGTGGAGAACAGGTGGGGTCAAGTTTAAGAATGGCTACACCTTC	CASSEWRTGGVKFKNGYTF
.	TRBJ1-1	TRBV6-5	.	TGTGCCAGCAGTCAGGGTTTTACGAACACTGAAGCTTTCTTT	CASSQGFTNTEAFF
TRBD2	TRBJ2-1	TRBV19	once	TGTGCCACGCGCGGGGGTTTCTACAATGAGCAGTTCTTC	CATRGGFYNEQFF
.	TRBJ2-5	TRBV5-1	.	TGCGCCAGCAGCCTCGGAGTTCCTCAGGGGGAGACCCAGTACTTC	CASSLGVPQGETQYF
TRBD2	TRBJ2-1	TRBV14	.	TGTGCCAGCAGCCCTGGGCGGACTAGCGGGAGTGAGCAGTTCTTC	CASSPGRTSGSEQFF
TRBD1	TRBJ1-3	TRBV5-5	.	TGTGCCAGCAGCTCCGACAGGGGGCCTGGAAACACCATATATTTT	CASSSDRGPGNTIYF
.	TRBJ2-1	TRBV15	.	TGTGCCACCAGCAGAGATAAGGGCAGGGGAGGGAATGAGCAGTTCTTC	CATSRDKGRGGNEQFF
.	TRBJ2-1	TRBV6-5	.	TGTGCCAGCAGGCTCCGGGACTCCCAAAACAATGAGCAGTTCTTC	CASRLRDSQNNEQFF
.	TRBJ1-2	TRBV2	.	TGTGCCAGCCCTAGGGCCTCTAACTATGGCTACACCTTC	CASPRASNYGYTF
TRBD1	TRBJ2-3	TRBV5-1	.	TGCGCCAGCAGCCCCACGACAGGGGGCAATCCAGATACGCAGTATTTT	CASSPTTGGNPDTQYF
.	TRBJ1-3	TRBV7-2	.	TGTGCCAGCAGCTCCCAGGAGGTTGTGGACACCATATATTTT	CASSSQEVVDTIYF
TRBD1	TRBJ2-2	TRBV12-5	.	TGTGCTTGCGCCGGGACAGGGGTTATTGGGGAGCTGTTTTTT	CACAGTGVIGELFF
TRBD1	TRBJ1-5	TRBV6-5	.	TGTGCCAGCAGTTCGGACAGGGGTGGGCATCAGCCCCAGCATTTT	CASSSDRGGHQPQHF
.	TRBJ2-4	TRBV3-1/TRBV3-2	.	TGTGCCAGCAGCCAAGAGGTGGGAGTAAAAAACATTCAGTACTTC	CASSQEVGVKNIQYF
.	TRBJ1-6	TRBV30	.	TGTGCCTTAGGACAGCATGGCTCCTATAATTCACCCCTCCACTTT	CALGQHGSYNSPLHF
.	TRBJ2-5	TRBV7-7	.	TGTGCCAGCAGCCCAGGGGGGGTAGAGACCCAGTACTTC	CASSPGGVETQYF
.	TRBJ1-1	TRBV28	.	TGTGCCAGCAGTTCTCGACTAGGAGCTTTCTTT	CASSSRLGAFF